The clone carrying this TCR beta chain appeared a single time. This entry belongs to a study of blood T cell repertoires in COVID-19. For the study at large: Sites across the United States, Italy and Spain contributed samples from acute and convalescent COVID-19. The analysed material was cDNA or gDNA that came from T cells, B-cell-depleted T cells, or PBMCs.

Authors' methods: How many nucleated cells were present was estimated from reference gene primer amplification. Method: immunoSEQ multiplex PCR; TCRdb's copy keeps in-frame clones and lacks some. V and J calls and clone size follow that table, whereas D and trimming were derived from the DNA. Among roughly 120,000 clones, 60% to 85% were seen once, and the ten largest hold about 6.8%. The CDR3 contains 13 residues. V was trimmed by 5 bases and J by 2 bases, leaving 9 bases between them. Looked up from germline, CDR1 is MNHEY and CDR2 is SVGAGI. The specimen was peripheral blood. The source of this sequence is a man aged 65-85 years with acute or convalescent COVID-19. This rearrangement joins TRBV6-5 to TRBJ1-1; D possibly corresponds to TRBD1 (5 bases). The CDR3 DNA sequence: TGTGCCAGCAGTACGCAGGGAAACACTGAAGCTTTCTTT. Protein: CASSTQGNTEAFF.